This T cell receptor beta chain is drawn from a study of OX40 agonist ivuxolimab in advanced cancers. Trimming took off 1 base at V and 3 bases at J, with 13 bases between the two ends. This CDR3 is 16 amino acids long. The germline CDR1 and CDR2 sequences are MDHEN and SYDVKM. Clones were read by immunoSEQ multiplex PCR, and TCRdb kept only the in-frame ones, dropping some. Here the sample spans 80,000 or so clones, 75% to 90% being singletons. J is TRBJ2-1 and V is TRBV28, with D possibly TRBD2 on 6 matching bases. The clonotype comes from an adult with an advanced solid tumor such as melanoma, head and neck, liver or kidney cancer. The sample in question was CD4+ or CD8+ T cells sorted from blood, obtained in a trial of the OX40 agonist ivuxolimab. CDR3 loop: CASSLSSAGLYNEQFF. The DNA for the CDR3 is TGTGCCAGCAGTTTATCCTCGGCGGGGCTCTACAATGAGCAGTTCTTC.